These 29 T cell receptor beta chains share one sample of origin, sequenced in a study of human T cells and chemical hapten exposure. TCRdb fed the RACE reads into MiXCR, producing one record per CDR3 protein. The sample shows approximately 50,000 distinct CDR3 sequences, roughly 9% of them seen only once. Described time point: pre-sensitization, week 0. The treatment: therapeutic diphenylcyclopropenone sensitization with weekly scalp DPC. The total RNA was obtained from whole blood that was not fractionated. The material sequenced was whole blood, taken in connection with sensitization to the hapten diphenylcyclopropenone (DPC). Receptors originate from a woman aged 30 to 39 with alopecia areata. Some clones in this sample may be carry-over from other donors' samples.

This clonotype was observed many times. For the CDR3, the DNA is TGTGCCAGCAGCGTAGCTAGCGGGCAAGAGACCCAGTACTTC. It specifies CASSVASGQETQYF. The V and J genes are TRBV9 and TRBJ2-5; 8 bases align to TRBD2. This CDR3 has 14 residues. V lost 0 bases to trimming and J lost 2 bases; unmatched junction nucleotides: 0. Germline lookup yields CDR1 SGDLS and CDR2 YYNGEE.

In its sample, this clonotype ranks as medium-sized (0.01 to 0.1%). This chain links TRBV7-2 with TRBJ1-1, with TRBD1 matching over 10 bases. Germline V gene lookup returns CDR1 SGHTA and CDR2 FQGNSA. Trimming removed 5 bases from V and 4 bases from J; junction bases left unmatched: 4. This CDR3 is 14 amino acids long. The CDR3 bases are TGTGCCAGCAGCCGGGACAGGGGAGGCACTGAAGCTTTCTTT. Translation: CASSRDRGGTEAFF.

The sample holds many counts of this clonotype. V is TRBV29-1 and J is TRBJ2-7; possibly TRBD1 or TRBD2 for D (6 bases each). This CDR3 contains 15 residues. Germline V gene data show CDR1 as SQVTM and CDR2 as ANQGSEA. V lost 0 bases, J lost 1 base, and 13 bases lay in between. The CDR3 DNA reads as TGCAGCGTTGAAGACGGGGGCTCCTTATCCTACGAGCAGTACTTC. Translating gives CSVEDGGSLSYEQYF.

V is TRBV12-3 or TRBV12-4 and J is TRBJ2-1; D possibly corresponds to TRBD2 (5 bases). Trimming shortened V by 4 bases and J by 3 bases, and 16 bases separated the two germline ends. This CDR3 is built from 16 residues. CDR3 region: CASSWGPSFIYNEQFF. As DNA, the CDR3 is TGTGCCAGCAGTTGGGGTCCTAGCTTTATCTACAATGAGCAGTTCTTC.

The rearrangement links TRBV5-4 to TRBJ2-3; maybe TRBD2 (5 bases). In germline, CDR1 is SGHNT, CDR2 YYREEE (reference sequence). The CDR3 spans 16 residues. V was pared by 5 bases and J by 1 base, with 17 bases between. The DNA for the CDR3 is TGTGCCAGCAGAAAAAGAGCGGACTCACGCACAGATACGCAGTATTTT. This encodes CASRKRADSRTDTQYF.

V gene TRBV10-3 combines with J gene TRBJ1-6; 8 bases are shared with TRBD1. CDR3 size: 14 residues. Germline lookup yields CDR1 ENHRY and CDR2 SYGVKD. Trimming took 5 bases from V and 6 from J; bases not matched to a gene: 3. The CDR3 DNA reads TGTGCCATCAGTAGGACAGGGTCTAATTCACCCCTCCACTTT. Translated, it gives CAISRTGSNSPLHF.

This rearrangement joins TRBV2 to TRBJ2-6; D uncertain. Per the germline V gene, CDR1 is SNHLY and CDR2 is FYNNEI. V lost 6 bases and J 0 bases, leaving 12 bases between the germline ends. This CDR3 has 16 amino acids. The CDR3 is CASRQTANSGANVLTF. Written as DNA, the CDR3 is TGTGCCAGCAGGCAGACGGCTAACTCTGGGGCCAACGTCCTGACTTTC.

V and J are TRBV11-2 and TRBJ2-1; D is ambiguous. CDR3 length: 14 amino acids. The germline gives CDR1 SGHAT, CDR2 FQNNGV. V lost 1 base and J lost 1, with 5 bases in between. DNA for the CDR3: TGTGCCAGCAGCTTAGTCGTGTCCTACAATGAGCAGTTCTTC. It is translated as CASSLVVSYNEQFF.

The chain links TRBV7-9 to TRBJ2-6; no definite D call. V gave up 0 bases and J gave up 2 bases, with 5 bases separating them. CDR1 is SEHNR and CDR2 is FQNEAQ in the germline V gene (reference sequence). The CDR3 extends over 15 amino acids. CDR3 sequence (DNA): TGTGCCAGCAGCTTAGCCCAACCTGGGGCCAACGTCCTGACTTTC. It yields the protein CASSLAQPGANVLTF.

This clonotype has more than one count but fewer than ten. The V gene is TRBV6-6, the J gene TRBJ2-3; D possibly corresponds to TRBD1 (6 bases). The CDR3 is 14 residues long. V shed 6 bases and J shed 4 bases, with 14 bases lying between them. Per the germline V gene, CDR1 is MNHNY and CDR2 is SVGAGI (reference sequence). CDR3 protein: CASSPQGYADTQYF. As DNA, the CDR3 is TGTGCCAGCAGCCCACAGGGATATGCAGATACGCAGTATTTT.

This clonotype was found many times. The gene calls are TRBV4-1 and TRBJ1-3; no definite D call. V was cut by 6 bases and J by 9 bases, with 12 bases left in between. In germline, CDR1 is MGHRA, CDR2 YSYEKL. The CDR3 totals 12 residues. CDR3 sequence reads: CASSGPFGTIYF. For the CDR3, the DNA is TGCGCCAGCAGTGGACCCTTCGGCACCATATATTTT.

This clonotype has a handful of counts. The chain has TRBV9 and TRBJ1-3, with unresolved D. Germline assignment: CDR1 SGDLS and CDR2 YYNGEE. The V end was cut by 0 bases, the J end by 0 bases, with 7 bases between. The CDR3 runs to 15 residues. CDR3 loop: CASSVVADSGNTIYF. CDR3 coding DNA: TGTGCCAGCAGCGTAGTGGCAGACTCTGGAAACACCATATATTTT. Combining the CDR3 with reference TRBV9 and TRBJ1-3 gives the whole variable domain DSGVTQTPKHLITATGQRVTLRCSPRSGDLSVYWYQQSLDQGLQFLIQYYNGEERAKGNILERFSAQQFPDLHSELNLSSLELGDSALYFCASSVVADSGNTIYFGEGSWLTVV.

The chain links TRBV20-1 to TRBJ1-4; 9 bases map to TRBD1. Looked up from germline, CDR1 is DFQATT and CDR2 is SNEGSKA (reference sequence). This CDR3 is 18 amino acids long. Trimming cost V 2 bases and J 3 bases; bases outside gene matches: 13. This chain's CDR3 is CSARPWADRGTANEKLFF. As DNA, the CDR3 is TGCAGTGCTAGACCCTGGGCCGACAGGGGGACGGCTAATGAAAAACTGTTTTTT.

This clonotype was seen many times. V gene TRBV12-3 or TRBV12-4 combines with J gene TRBJ1-1; possible D gene TRBD1, 6 bases. Trimming cost V 4 bases and J 4 bases, with 16 bases left between them. The CDR3 contains 15 residues. The CDR3 reads CASSSLRGGVTEAFF. CDR3 sequence (DNA): TGTGCCAGCAGTTCCCTCCGAGGGGGAGTCACTGAAGCTTTCTTT.

This clonotype was found many times. The chain uses TRBV20-1 and TRBJ2-3; 8 bases fit TRBD2. Trimming at V came to 6 bases and at J to 2 bases, leaving 10 bases not matched to a gene. The CDR3 spans 15 residues. Germline values: CDR1 DFQATT, CDR2 SNEGSKA (reference sequence). The CDR3 bases are TGCAGTGCCGTGGGGGTAGCGGGGATCACAGATACGCAGTATTTT. It encodes CSAVGVAGITDTQYF.

This clonotype showed up just a few times. The chain is built from TRBV7-2 and TRBJ2-1; 7 bases map to TRBD2. V lost 6 bases, J lost 10 bases, and 6 bases stayed unmatched. The CDR3 covers 12 residues. Germline lookup yields CDR1 SGHTA and CDR2 FQGNSA. The CDR3 region is CASSRGTNEQFF. CDR3 coding DNA: TGTGCCAGCAGTCGTGGGACTAACGAGCAGTTCTTC.

The CDR3 region is CASSFLMSGAQNNYGYTF. The CDR3 bases are TGTGCCAGCAGTTTTTTAATGTCCGGCGCACAGAATAACTATGGCTACACCTTC. The chain links TRBV28 to TRBJ1-2; D gene ambiguous. Looked up from germline, CDR1 is MDHEN and CDR2 is SYDVKM. The length of the CDR3 is 18 residues. V was pared by 3 bases and J by 1 base, with 21 bases between.

The V call is TRBV3-1, the J call TRBJ2-1, with TRBD1 matching over 10 bases. The CDR3 spans 15 residues. CDR1 is LGHDT and CDR2 is YNNKEL in the germline V gene (reference sequence). V gave up 5 bases and J gave up 5 bases; unmatched junction bases: 6. The CDR3 coding sequence is TGTGCCAGCAGCAGAACCGGGACAGGGGACAATGAGCAGTTCTTC. Protein product: CASSRTGTGDNEQFF.

This clonotype was counted between two and nine times. The chain links TRBV29-1 to TRBJ1-1; D is uncertain. CDR3 length: 14 residues. V lost 3 bases and J 1 base, leaving 12 bases between the germline ends. Germline loops: CDR1 SQVTM, CDR2 ANQGSEA. The CDR3 coding sequence is TGCAGCGTTGATGCGGGGAGAAGGAACACTGAAGCTTTCTTT. It is translated as CSVDAGRRNTEAFF.

This sequence joins TRBV10-3 and TRBJ2-7; D remains ambiguous. Germline V CDR1 and CDR2: ENHRY, SYGVKD. V lost 5 bases and J 3 bases, leaving 14 bases between the germline ends. This CDR3 contains 14 residues. CDR3 nucleotide sequence: TGTGCCATCAGTAACAACCAGTGCTTCTACGAGCAGTACTTC. Its translation is CAISNNQCFYEQYF.

In its sample, this clonotype was seen many times. The genes are TRBV7-9 and TRBJ1-4; D possibly corresponds to TRBD1 (5 bases). From germline, CDR1 is SEHNR and CDR2 FQNEAQ (reference sequence). Trimming cost V 7 bases and J 2 bases, with 14 bases left between them. The CDR3 is made up of 15 amino acids. The CDR3 loop is CASTHSRDTNEKLFF. The DNA of the CDR3 is TGTGCCAGCACCCACTCCAGGGACACTAATGAAAAACTGTTTTTT.

This clonotype has at least ten counts. The J gene is TRBJ2-1, the V gene TRBV29-1; 9 bases fit TRBD2. The CDR3 runs to 15 residues. V shed 6 bases, J shed 6 bases, and the junction held 12 bases outside the gene matches. The germline gives CDR1 SQVTM, CDR2 ANQGSEA. CDR3 DNA sequence: TGCAGCGTCGATACCTACAGCGGGGGGATCAATGAGCAGTTCTTC. Translating gives CSVDTYSGGINEQFF.

This clonotype was counted at least ten times. The CDR3 reads CASSFALDRGPDTQYF. The DNA of the CDR3 is TGTGCCAGCAGCTTCGCCCTTGACAGGGGTCCAGATACGCAGTATTTT. The rearrangement joins TRBV7-9 to TRBJ2-3; 8 positions match TRBD1. With 3 bases clipped from V and 4 bases from J, the junction kept 9 bases outside the gene matches. There are 16 residues in the CDR3. From germline, CDR1 is SEHNR and CDR2 FQNEAQ (reference sequence).

This clonotype was detected a few times. This chain uses TRBV11-3 with TRBJ2-1; 7 bases agree with TRBD2. Germline CDR1 is SGHNT and CDR2 is YENEEA. After removal of 5 bases from V and 8 bases from J, the junction contained 12 bases not matched to a gene. The CDR3 has 15 amino acids. The DNA for the CDR3 is TGTGCCAGCAGCCGCAGGCGGGGCGCGGGGGATGAGCAGTTCTTC. Encoded protein: CASSRRRGAGDEQFF.

The V gene is TRBV7-3, the J gene TRBJ2-2, with 7 bases matching TRBD1. Per germline, CDR1 SGHTA and CDR2 FQGTGA. V was clipped by 6 bases and J by 6 bases; unmatched bases: 4. The CDR3 runs to 13 residues. The CDR3 nucleotides read TGTGCCAGCAGGAAACAGGGGTCCGGGGAGCTGTTTTTT. It codes for CASRKQGSGELFF.

There are many counts of this clonotype. The chain recombines TRBV28 with TRBJ2-3; tentatively, D is TRBD2 (6 bases). Germline lookup yields CDR1 MDHEN and CDR2 SYDVKM. V was pared by 5 bases and J by 0 bases, with 21 bases between. The CDR3 totals 18 residues. The CDR3 loop is CASSPTPWGRNSTDTQYF. As DNA, the CDR3 is TGTGCCAGCAGTCCAACCCCATGGGGGAGGAATAGCACAGATACGCAGTATTTT.

This clonotype has more than one count but fewer than ten. J is TRBJ2-3 and V is TRBV5-6, with 7 bases lining up with TRBD1. Germline-derived CDR1 and CDR2 are SGHDT and YYEEEE. Trimming removed 2 bases from V and 3 bases from J; junction bases left unmatched: 6. The CDR3 has 15 amino acids. In DNA, the CDR3 is TGTGCCAGCAGCTTCGCGCAGGGGGTTACAGATACGCAGTATTTT. Its translation is CASSFAQGVTDTQYF.

In DNA form, the CDR3 reads TGTGCCAGCAGTTTCATGGGAGCTAACTATGGCTACACCTTC. Residues: CASSFMGANYGYTF. The chain uses TRBV28 and TRBJ1-2, with D uncertain. This CDR3 is 14 amino acids long. The germline V gene encodes CDR1 MDHEN and CDR2 SYDVKM. Trimming removed 3 bases from V and 0 bases from J, with 8 bases in between.

This clonotype was seen at least ten times. The chain carries TRBV10-3 and TRBJ1-4; D gene uncertain. V lost 5 bases and J lost 8, with 12 bases in between. The germline CDR1 and CDR2 sequences are ENHRY and SYGVKD. This CDR3 comprises 13 residues. CDR3 sequence: CAISYRPEEKLFF. DNA of the CDR3: TGTGCCATCAGTTACCGCCCCGAGGAAAAACTGTTTTTT.